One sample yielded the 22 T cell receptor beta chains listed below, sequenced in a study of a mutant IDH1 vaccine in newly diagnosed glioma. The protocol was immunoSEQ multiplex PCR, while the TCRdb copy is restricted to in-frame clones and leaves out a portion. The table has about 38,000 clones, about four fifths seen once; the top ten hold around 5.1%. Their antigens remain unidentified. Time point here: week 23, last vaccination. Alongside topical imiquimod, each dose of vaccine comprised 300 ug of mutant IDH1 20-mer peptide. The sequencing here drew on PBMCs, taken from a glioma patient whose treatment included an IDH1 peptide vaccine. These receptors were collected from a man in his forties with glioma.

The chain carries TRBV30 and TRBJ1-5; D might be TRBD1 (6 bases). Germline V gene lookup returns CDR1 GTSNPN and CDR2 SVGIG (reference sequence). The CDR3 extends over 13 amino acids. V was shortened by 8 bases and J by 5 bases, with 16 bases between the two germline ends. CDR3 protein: CASSGRGHQPQHF. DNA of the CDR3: TGTGCCAGTAGTGGCCGGGGGCATCAGCCCCAGCATTTT.

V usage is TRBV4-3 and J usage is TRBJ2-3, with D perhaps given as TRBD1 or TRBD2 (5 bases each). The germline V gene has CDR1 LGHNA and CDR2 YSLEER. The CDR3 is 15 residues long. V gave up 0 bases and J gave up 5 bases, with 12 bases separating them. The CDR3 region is CASSQEGTIGDTQYF. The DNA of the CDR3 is TGCGCCAGCAGCCAAGAAGGGACCATTGGAGATACGCAGTATTTT.

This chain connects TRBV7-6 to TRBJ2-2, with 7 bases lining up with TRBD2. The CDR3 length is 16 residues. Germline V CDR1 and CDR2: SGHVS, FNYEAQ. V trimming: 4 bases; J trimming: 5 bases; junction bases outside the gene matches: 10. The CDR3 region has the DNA TGTGCCAGCAGCTCGAACGGACTAGGTCGGACCGGGGAGCTGTTTTTT. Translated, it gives CASSSNGLGRTGELFF.

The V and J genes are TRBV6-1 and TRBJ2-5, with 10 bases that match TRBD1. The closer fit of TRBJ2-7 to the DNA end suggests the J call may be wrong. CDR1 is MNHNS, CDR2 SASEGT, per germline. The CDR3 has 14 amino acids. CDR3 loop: CASSTGDRGYEQYF. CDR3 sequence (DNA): TGTGCCAGCAGTACGGGGGACAGGGGCTACGAGCAGTACTTC.

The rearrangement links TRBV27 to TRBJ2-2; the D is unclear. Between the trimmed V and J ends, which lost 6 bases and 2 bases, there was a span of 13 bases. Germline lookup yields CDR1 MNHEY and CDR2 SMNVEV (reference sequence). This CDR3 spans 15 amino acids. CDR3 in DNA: TGTGCCAGCAGCCCGCATGGAGTAAACACCGGGGAGCTGTTTTTT. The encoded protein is CASSPHGVNTGELFF.

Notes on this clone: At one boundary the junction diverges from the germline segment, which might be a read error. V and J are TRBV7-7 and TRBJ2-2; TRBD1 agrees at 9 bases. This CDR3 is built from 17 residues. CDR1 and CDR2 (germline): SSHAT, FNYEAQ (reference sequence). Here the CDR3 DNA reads TGTGCTAGCAGCTTGTCGAATCCGGGACAGGGAACCGGGGAGCTGTTTTTT. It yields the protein CASSLSNPGQGTGELFF.

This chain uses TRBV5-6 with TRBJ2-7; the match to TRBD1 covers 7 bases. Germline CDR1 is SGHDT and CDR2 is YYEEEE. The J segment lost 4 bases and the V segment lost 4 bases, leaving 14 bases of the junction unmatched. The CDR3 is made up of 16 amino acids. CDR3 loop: CASSRSAPGQRYEQYF. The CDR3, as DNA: TGTGCCAGCAGCCGTTCTGCACCGGGACAGCGATACGAGCAGTACTTC.

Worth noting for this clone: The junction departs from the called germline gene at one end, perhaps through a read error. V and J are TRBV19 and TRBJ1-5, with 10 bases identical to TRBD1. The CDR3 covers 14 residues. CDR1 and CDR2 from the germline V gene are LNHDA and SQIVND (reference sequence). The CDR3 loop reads CASSGQGERQPRHF. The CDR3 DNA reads TGTGCCAGTAGCGGACAGGGGGAAAGACAGCCCCGGCATTTT.

The CDR3 loop reads CASSQEDRDNIQYF. DNA of the CDR3: TGCGCCAGCAGCCAAGAGGACAGGGACAACATTCAGTACTTC. The gene calls are TRBV4-3 and TRBJ2-4; 8 bases are shared with TRBD1. CDR1 and CDR2 from the germline V gene are LGHNA and YSLEER. The length of the CDR3 is 14 residues. Losses at the gene ends were 0 bases for V and 7 bases for J; bases not matched to a gene: 2.

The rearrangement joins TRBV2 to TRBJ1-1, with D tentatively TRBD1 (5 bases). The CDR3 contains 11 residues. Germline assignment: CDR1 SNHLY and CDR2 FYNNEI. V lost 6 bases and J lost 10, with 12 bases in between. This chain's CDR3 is CASRYRSGAFF. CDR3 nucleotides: TGTGCCAGCAGATACAGGAGCGGAGCTTTCTTT.

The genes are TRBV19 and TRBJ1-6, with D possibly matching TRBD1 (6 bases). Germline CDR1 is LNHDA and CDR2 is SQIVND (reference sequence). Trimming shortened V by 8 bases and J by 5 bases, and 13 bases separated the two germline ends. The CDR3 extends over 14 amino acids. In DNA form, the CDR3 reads TGTGCCAGTTCCATTGGACAGAATAATTCACCCCTCCACTTT. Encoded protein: CASSIGQNNSPLHF.

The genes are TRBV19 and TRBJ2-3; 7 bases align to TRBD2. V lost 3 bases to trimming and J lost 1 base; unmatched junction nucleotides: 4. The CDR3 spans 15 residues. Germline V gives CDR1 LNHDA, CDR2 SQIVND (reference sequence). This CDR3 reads CASSMGGSGTDTQYF. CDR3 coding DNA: TGTGCCAGTAGTATGGGAGGGAGTGGCACAGATACGCAGTATTTT. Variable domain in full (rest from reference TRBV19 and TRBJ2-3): DGGITQSPKYLFRKEGQNVTLSCEQNLNHDAMYWYRQDPGQGLRLIYYSQIVNDFQKGDIAEGYSVSREKKESFPLTVTSAQKNPTAFYLCASSMGGSGTDTQYFGPGTRLTVL.

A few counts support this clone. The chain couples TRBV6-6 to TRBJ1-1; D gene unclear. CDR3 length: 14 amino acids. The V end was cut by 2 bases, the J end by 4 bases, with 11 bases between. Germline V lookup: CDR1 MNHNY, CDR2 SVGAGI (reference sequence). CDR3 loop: CASSYSQRGTEAFF. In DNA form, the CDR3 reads TGTGCCAGCAGTTACAGCCAACGGGGCACTGAAGCTTTCTTT.

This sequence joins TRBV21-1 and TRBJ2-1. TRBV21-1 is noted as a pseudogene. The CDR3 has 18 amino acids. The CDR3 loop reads CASPNPRGGDNRHWGQFF. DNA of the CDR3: TGTGCCAGCCCCAACCCCCGGGGCGGGGACAACCGACATTGGGGGCAGTTCTTC.

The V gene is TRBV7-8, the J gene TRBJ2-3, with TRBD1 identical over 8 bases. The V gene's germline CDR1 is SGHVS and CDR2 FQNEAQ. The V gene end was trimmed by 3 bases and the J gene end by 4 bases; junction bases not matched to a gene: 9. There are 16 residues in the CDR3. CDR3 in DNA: TGTGCCAGCAGCTTTGGGGCAGGGGGCCTGGCAGATACGCAGTATTTT. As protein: CASSFGAGGLADTQYF. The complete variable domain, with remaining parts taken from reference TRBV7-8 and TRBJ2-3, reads GAGVSQSPRYKVAKRGQDVALRCDPISGHVSLFWYQQALGQGPEFLTYFQNEAQLDKSGLPSDRFFAERPEGSVSTLKIQRTQQEDSAVYLCASSFGAGGLADTQYFGPGTRLTVL.

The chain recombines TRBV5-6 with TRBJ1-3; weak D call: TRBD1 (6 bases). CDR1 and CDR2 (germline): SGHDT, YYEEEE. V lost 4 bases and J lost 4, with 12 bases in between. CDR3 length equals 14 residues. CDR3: CASSLTGSGNTIYF. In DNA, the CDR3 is TGTGCCAGCAGCCTGACAGGAAGCGGAAACACCATATATTTT.

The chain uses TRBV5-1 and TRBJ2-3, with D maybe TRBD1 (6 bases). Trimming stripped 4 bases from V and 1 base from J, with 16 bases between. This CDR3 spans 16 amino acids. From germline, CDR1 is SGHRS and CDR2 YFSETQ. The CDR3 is CASSAPTAGGTDTQYF. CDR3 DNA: TGCGCCAGCAGCGCTCCCACAGCAGGGGGCACAGATACGCAGTATTTT. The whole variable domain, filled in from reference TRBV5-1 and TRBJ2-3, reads KAGVTQTPRYLIKTRGQQVTLSCSPISGHRSVSWYQQTPGQGLQFLFEYFSETQRNKGNFPGRFSGRQFSNSRSEMNVSTLELGDSALYLCASSAPTAGGTDTQYFGPGTRLTVL.

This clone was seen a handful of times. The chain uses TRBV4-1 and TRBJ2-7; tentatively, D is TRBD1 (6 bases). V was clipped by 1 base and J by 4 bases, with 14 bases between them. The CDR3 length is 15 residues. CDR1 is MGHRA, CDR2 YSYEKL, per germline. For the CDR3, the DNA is TGCGCCAGCAGCCAAGTGGAGACAGGTGCATACGAGCAGTACTTC. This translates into CASSQVETGAYEQYF.

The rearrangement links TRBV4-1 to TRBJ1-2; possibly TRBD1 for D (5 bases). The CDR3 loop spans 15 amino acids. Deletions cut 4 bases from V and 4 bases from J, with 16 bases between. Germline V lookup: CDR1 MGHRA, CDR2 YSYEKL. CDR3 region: CASSPTHGGTYGYTF. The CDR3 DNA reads TGCGCCAGCAGCCCAACCCACGGAGGGACCTATGGCTACACCTTC.

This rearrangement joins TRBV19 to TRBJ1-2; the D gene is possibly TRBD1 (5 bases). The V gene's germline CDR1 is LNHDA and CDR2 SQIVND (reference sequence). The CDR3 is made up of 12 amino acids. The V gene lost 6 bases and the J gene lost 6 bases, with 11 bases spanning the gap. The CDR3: CASSGLGHGYTF. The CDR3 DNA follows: TGTGCCAGTAGCGGCCTGGGGCATGGCTACACCTTC. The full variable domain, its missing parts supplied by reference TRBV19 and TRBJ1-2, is DGGITQSPKYLFRKEGQNVTLSCEQNLNHDAMYWYRQDPGQGLRLIYYSQIVNDFQKGDIAEGYSVSREKKESFPLTVTSAQKNPTAFYLCASSGLGHGYTFGSGTRLTVV.

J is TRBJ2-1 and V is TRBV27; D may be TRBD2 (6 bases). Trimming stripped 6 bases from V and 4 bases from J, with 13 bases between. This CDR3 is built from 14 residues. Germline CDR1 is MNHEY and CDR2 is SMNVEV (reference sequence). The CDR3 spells CASRRGGNYNEQFF. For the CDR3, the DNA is TGTGCCAGCAGGCGGGGTGGGAATTACAATGAGCAGTTCTTC.

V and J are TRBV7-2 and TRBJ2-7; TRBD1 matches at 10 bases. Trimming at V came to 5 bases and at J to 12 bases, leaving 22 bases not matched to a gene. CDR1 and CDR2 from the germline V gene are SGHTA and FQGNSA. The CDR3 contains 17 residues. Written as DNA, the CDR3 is TGTGCCAGCAGCCTCGGACAGGGGGAGTTATCTATTTTGTTTAGGTACTTC. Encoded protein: CASSLGQGELSILFRYF.